These 26 T cell receptor beta chains were sequenced from one sample in a study of beta chain features in type 1 diabetes. Every isolated RNA sample was fully reverse transcribed, so sequencing captured expressed TCRB transcripts. Some clones are missing from TCRdb's copy, which holds only in-frame ones; the method was immunoSEQ multiplex PCR. The profile shows about 160,000 clones, less than 9.5% of them singletons. Sequenced material: central memory CD4+ T cells from blood. These receptor sequences come from a woman between 18 and 30 years old in good health.

In its sample, this clone was seen many times. Other nucleotide sequences from this sample produce the same CDR3. The gene calls are TRBV5-1 and TRBJ2-2; D remains unclear. CDR1 is SGHRS and CDR2 is YFSETQ in the germline V gene. This CDR3 contains 14 residues. Trimming shortened V by 0 bases and J by 1 base, and 4 bases separated the two germline ends. Written as DNA, the CDR3 is TGCGCCAGCAGCTTGGGGCAGAACACCGGGGAGCTGTTTTTT. It encodes CASSLGQNTGELFF. The full variable domain, completed using reference TRBV5-1 and TRBJ2-2, is KAGVTQTPRYLIKTRGQQVTLSCSPISGHRSVSWYQQTPGQGLQFLFEYFSETQRNKGNFPGRFSGRQFSNSRSEMNVSTLELGDSALYLCASSLGQNTGELFFGEGSRLTVL.

This clone appeared a few times. The chain is built from TRBV6-5 and TRBJ2-5; D remains ambiguous. The CDR3 is 13 amino acids. Trimming shortened V by 2 bases and J by 0 bases, and 4 bases separated the two germline ends. Germline loops: CDR1 MNHEY, CDR2 SVGAGI. CDR3 nucleotide sequence: TGTGCCAGCAGTTACCAGTACCAAGAGACCCAGTACTTC. It yields the protein CASSYQYQETQYF.

This clone was seen a few times. The chain couples TRBV25-1 to TRBJ2-1; 10 positions agree with TRBD2. CDR1 and CDR2 (germline): MGHDK, SYGVNS. V dropped 8 bases and J dropped 15; count of bases not matched to a gene: 10. This CDR3 contains 12 residues. The CDR3 region has the DNA TGTGCCAGCCAAATCTCAGCGGGAGGGCTGTTCTTC. It encodes CASQISAGGLFF.

This clone was counted only a few times. The chain is built from TRBV7-2 and TRBJ2-5; TRBD2 matches 8 bases. The V segment lost 6 bases and the J segment 1 base; nucleotides outside the gene matches: 7. The CDR3 totals 15 residues. Germline V lookup: CDR1 SGHTA, CDR2 FQGNSA. Written as DNA, the CDR3 is TGTGCCAGCAGACATCAGCGGGGGCCCCAAGAGACCCAGTACTTC. It is translated as CASRHQRGPQETQYF.

The table lists this clone with many counts. J is TRBJ1-2 and V is TRBV15, with 10 nucleotides matching TRBD1. With 6 bases clipped from V and 2 bases from J, the junction kept 6 bases outside the gene matches. Germline-derived CDR1 and CDR2 are LNHNV and YYDKDF (reference sequence). This CDR3 has 15 residues. CDR3 protein: CATSLPGQGNYGYTF. DNA of the CDR3: TGTGCCACCAGTCTTCCGGGACAGGGGAACTATGGCTACACCTTC.

This clone has only a few counts. V is TRBV6-1 and J is TRBJ2-1; D may be TRBD2 (6 bases). V gave up 4 bases and J gave up 10 bases, with 14 bases separating them. CDR1 and CDR2 from the germline V gene are MNHNS and SASEGT. The CDR3 is made up of 13 amino acids. As DNA, the CDR3 is TGTGCCAGCAGTGGTCGGACTACCGGAGAGCAGTTCTTC. Encoded protein: CASSGRTTGEQFF.

A few counts support this clone. One end of the junction does not line up with germline, which may come from a read error. This chain connects TRBV10-3 to TRBJ1-1; D unresolved. This CDR3 is built from 11 residues. CDR1 ENHRY and CDR2 SYGVKD come from the germline V gene. This chain's CDR3 is CASSSRMEAFF. In nucleotides, the CDR3 is TGTGCCAGCAGTTCCAGGATGGAAGCTTTCTTT.

This clone appeared a few times. The junction differs from germline at one of its ends, possibly a read error. The CDR3 loop reads CASSSVGQTLF. In DNA form, the CDR3 reads TGCGCCAGCAGCTCGGTCGGACAGACCCTTTTT. The chain is built from TRBV5-1 and TRBJ1-1, with a possible D match to TRBD1 (6 bases). The CDR3 sequence is 11 residues long. Germline CDR1 reads SGHRS; CDR2 reads YFSETQ.

J is TRBJ2-7 and V is TRBV6-5, with 8 bases fitting TRBD1. This CDR3 is built from 14 residues. The ends lost 7 bases at V and 3 bases at J; junction bases unmatched: 8. The V gene's germline CDR1 is MNHEY and CDR2 SVGAGI. This CDR3 is CASTLQGTGYEQYF. CDR3 sequence (DNA): TGTGCCAGCACCCTACAGGGGACAGGCTACGAGCAGTACTTC.

The chain employs TRBV4-2 and TRBJ1-3, with D perhaps matching TRBD1 (6 bases). This CDR3 spans 17 amino acids. Deletions cut 0 bases from V and 2 bases from J, with 14 bases between. From germline, CDR1 is LGHNA and CDR2 YNFKEQ. In DNA form, the CDR3 reads TGTGCCAGCAGCCAAGATCCCTCAGGGGCGACTGGAAACACCATATATTTT. Translation gives CASSQDPSGATGNTIYF.

This chain links TRBV11-1 with TRBJ2-1, with 11 bases that match TRBD2. This CDR3 is built from 17 residues. CDR1 SGHAT and CDR2 FQDESV come from the germline V gene (reference sequence). After removal of 5 bases from V and 5 bases from J, the junction contained 11 bases not matched to a gene. The DNA for the CDR3 is TGTGCCAGCAGCCCGGGGACTAGCGGATATCTTCACAATGAGCAGTTCTTC. Translating it yields CASSPGTSGYLHNEQFF.

The chain joins TRBV5-1 to TRBJ2-5; no firm D call. V was pared by 2 bases and J by 5 bases, with 4 bases between. The V gene's germline CDR1 is SGHRS and CDR2 YFSETQ. The CDR3 is made up of 11 amino acids. The CDR3 DNA sequence: TGCGCCAGCAGCTTTATGGAGACCCAGTACTTC. Translating gives CASSFMETQYF.

This chain uses TRBV4-2 with TRBJ1-3; 7 bases agree with TRBD1. Germline V gene data show CDR1 as LGHNA and CDR2 as YNFKEQ. With 6 bases clipped from V and 2 bases from J, the junction kept 10 bases outside the gene matches. This CDR3 has 16 amino acids. The CDR3 DNA follows: TGTGCCAGCAGATACCAAGACCAGGGGGCTGGAAACACCATATATTTT. Its protein product is CASRYQDQGAGNTIYF.

The gene calls are TRBV30 and TRBJ2-5, with TRBD2 matching over 9 bases. The CDR3 has 13 residues. The germline CDR1 and CDR2 sequences are GTSNPN and SVGIG (reference sequence). Unmatched junction bases numbered 6, after V lost 5 bases and J lost 5 bases. CDR3 bases: TGTGCCTGGTCTAGCGGGATGGGGGAGACCCAGTACTTC. It specifies CAWSSGMGETQYF.

This clone was detected a few times. The chain couples TRBV7-2 to TRBJ1-5, with D possibly TRBD1 on 6 matching bases. The CDR3 sequence is 13 residues long. Per the germline V gene, CDR1 is SGHTA and CDR2 is FQGNSA. V lost 4 bases and J lost 5, with 9 bases in between. This CDR3 is CASSSQGDQPQHF. CDR3 nucleotide sequence: TGTGCCAGCAGCTCACAGGGTGATCAGCCCCAGCATTTT. Filled out from reference TRBV7-2 and TRBJ1-5, the complete variable domain reads GAGVSQSPSNKVTEKGKDVELRCDPISGHTALYWYRQSLGQGLEFLIYFQGNSAPDKSGLPSDRFSAERTGGSVSTLTIQRTQQEDSAVYLCASSSQGDQPQHFGDGTRLSIL.

J is TRBJ2-1 and V is TRBV5-6; no clear D gene. CDR1 and CDR2 (germline): SGHDT, YYEEEE. This CDR3 has 12 amino acids. The V gene lost 3 bases and the J gene lost 4 bases, with 5 bases spanning the gap. The DNA of the CDR3 is TGTGCCAGCAGCTCCATTTACAATGAGCAGTTCTTC. This gives the protein CASSSIYNEQFF.

The V gene is TRBV7-2, the J gene TRBJ2-3; 11 bases align to TRBD2. V lost 3 bases and J lost 6; bases outside the gene matches: 14. CDR3 size: 18 residues. In germline, CDR1 is SGHTA, CDR2 FQGNSA. As DNA, the CDR3 is TGTGCCAGCAGCTTGGAACCGGGACTAGCGGTACTTGGGGATACGCAGTATTTT. This codes for CASSLEPGLAVLGDTQYF. Variable domain in full (rest from reference TRBV7-2 and TRBJ2-3): GAGVSQSPSNKVTEKGKDVELRCDPISGHTALYWYRQSLGQGLEFLIYFQGNSAPDKSGLPSDRFSAERTGGSVSTLTIQRTQQEDSAVYLCASSLEPGLAVLGDTQYFGPGTRLTVL.

This clone was seen a handful of times. The rearrangement uses TRBV5-1 and TRBJ2-3; D not certain. The CDR3 has 14 amino acids. Trimming removed 7 bases from V and 1 base from J, with 13 bases in between. From germline, CDR1 is SGHRS and CDR2 YFSETQ. CDR3 residues: CASVVGERTDTQYF. CDR3 nucleotides: TGCGCCAGCGTCGTCGGAGAGCGCACAGATACGCAGTATTTT.

This clone was counted between two and nine times. The chain has TRBV11-2 and TRBJ2-3, with 9 bases fitting TRBD1. The junction had 5 bases not matched to a gene; V was cut back by 6 bases and J by 4 bases. The CDR3 sequence is 14 residues long. Germline CDR1 and CDR2: SGHAT and FQNNGV. CDR3 in DNA: TGTGCCAGCAGGTCAACAGGGGGCGCAGATACGCAGTATTTT. Its protein product is CASRSTGGADTQYF.

This clone showed up just a few times. V is TRBV4-2 and J is TRBJ2-1; TRBD2 matches 11 bases. Germline V lookup: CDR1 LGHNA, CDR2 YNFKEQ. This CDR3 has 15 residues. The junction had 7 bases not matched to a gene; V was cut back by 2 bases and J by 10 bases. CDR3 DNA: TGTGCCAGCAGCCAACAGACTAGCGGGACATACGAGCAGTTCTTC. Encoded protein: CASSQQTSGTYEQFF.

V usage is TRBV27 and J usage is TRBJ1-2; no clear D gene. The germline CDR1 and CDR2 sequences are MNHEY and SMNVEV (reference sequence). V lost 5 bases and J lost 3, with 13 bases in between. The CDR3 has 14 amino acids. The CDR3 coding sequence is TGTGCCAGCAGTCCACCGGGAGGACACTATGGCTACACCTTC. It codes for CASSPPGGHYGYTF.

This clone came up a few times. This chain joins TRBV7-9 and TRBJ2-3, with 9 bases fitting TRBD2. V trimming: 5 bases; J trimming: 4 bases; junction bases outside the gene matches: 7. The CDR3 has 15 amino acids. The germline gives CDR1 SEHNR, CDR2 FQNEAQ (reference sequence). This chain's CDR3 is CASSDGSGRSDTQYF. The CDR3, as DNA: TGTGCCAGCAGCGACGGCAGCGGGAGGTCAGATACGCAGTATTTT.

This clone turned up a few times. The chain carries TRBV30 and TRBJ2-7, with TRBD2 identical over 7 bases. The CDR3 length is 16 residues. The V segment lost 2 bases and the J segment 3 bases; nucleotides outside the gene matches: 13. CDR1 is GTSNPN, CDR2 SVGIG, per germline (reference sequence). CDR3 bases: TGTGCCTGGAGTCAGGCGGGAGCCGAATTATTCTACGAGCAGTACTTC. Its translation: CAWSQAGAELFYEQYF. The complete variable domain, with remaining parts taken from reference TRBV30 and TRBJ2-7, reads SQTIHQWPATLVQPVGSPLSLECTVEGTSNPNLYWYRQAAGRGLQLLFYSVGIGQISSEVPQNLSASRPQDRQFILSSKKLLLSDSGFYLCAWSQAGAELFYEQYFGPGTRLTVT.

This clone was recorded a few times. V gene TRBV9 combines with J gene TRBJ2-3; no firm D call. The CDR3 has 12 residues. The germline gives CDR1 SGDLS, CDR2 YYNGEE. The V gene lost 4 bases and the J gene lost 2 bases, with 5 bases spanning the gap. The chain's CDR3 is CASSRVTDTQYF. CDR3 nucleotide sequence: TGTGCCAGCAGCAGAGTCACAGATACGCAGTATTTT.

This clone was seen more than once but under ten times. The chain carries TRBV4-2 and TRBJ2-7; a possible D gene is TRBD2 (5 bases). V lost 3 bases to trimming and J lost 2 bases, with 20 bases between them. This CDR3 has 17 amino acids. The germline V gene encodes CDR1 LGHNA and CDR2 YNFKEQ. The CDR3 sequence is CASSQGRGSGNAYEQYF. The DNA for the CDR3 is TGTGCCAGCAGCCAGGGTCGAGGTTCGGGAAACGCCTACGAGCAGTACTTC.

This clone was observed a handful of times. The chain is built from TRBV27 and TRBJ2-3; TRBD2 matches at 9 bases. Germline V gives CDR1 MNHEY, CDR2 SMNVEV (reference sequence). Trimming at V came to 3 bases and at J to 5 bases, leaving 3 bases not matched to a gene. This CDR3 has 14 amino acids. CDR3 nucleotide sequence: TGTGCCAGCAGTTTTAGCGGGAGAATAGATACGCAGTATTTT. Translated: CASSFSGRIDTQYF.